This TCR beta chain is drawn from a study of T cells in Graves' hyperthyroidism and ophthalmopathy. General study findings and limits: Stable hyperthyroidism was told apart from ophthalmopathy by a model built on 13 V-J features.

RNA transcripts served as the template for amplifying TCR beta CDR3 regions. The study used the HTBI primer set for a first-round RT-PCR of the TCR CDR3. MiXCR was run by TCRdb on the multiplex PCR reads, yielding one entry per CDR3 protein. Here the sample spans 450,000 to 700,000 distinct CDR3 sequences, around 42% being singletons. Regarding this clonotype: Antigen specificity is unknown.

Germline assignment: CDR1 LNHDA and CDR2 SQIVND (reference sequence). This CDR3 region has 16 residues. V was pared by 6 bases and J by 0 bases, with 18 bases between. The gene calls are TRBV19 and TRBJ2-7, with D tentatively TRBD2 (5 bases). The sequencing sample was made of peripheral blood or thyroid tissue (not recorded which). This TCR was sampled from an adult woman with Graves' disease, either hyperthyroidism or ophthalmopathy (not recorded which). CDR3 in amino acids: CASRIRADLSSYEQYF. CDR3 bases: TGTGCCAGTAGGATTAGAGCGGATCTGAGCTCCTACGAGCAGTACTTC.